These 25 T cell receptor beta chains originate from one sample sequenced in a study of ipilimumab plus nivolumab after autologous stem cell transplantation. The assay was immunoSEQ multiplex PCR, and TCRdb's table has in-frame clones only and misses some. The top ten clones hold around 0.9% of a sample with some 46,000 clones, more than 70% of them seen once. The sequencing used PBMCs, collected in a trial of ipilimumab plus nivolumab as post-transplant consolidation. The receptors shown here come from a male donor with multiple myeloma.

The gene calls are TRBV27 and TRBJ2-1, with 12 bases aligning to TRBD2. The germline V gene encodes CDR1 MNHEY and CDR2 SMNVEV (reference sequence). Trimming took 5 bases from V and 3 from J; bases not matched to a gene: 2. CDR3 length: 15 residues. CDR3 in DNA: TGTGCCAGCAGTCAGACTAGCGGGGGCTACAATGAGCAGTTCTTC. As protein: CASSQTSGGYNEQFF.

V is TRBV4-2 and J is TRBJ2-1; 7 positions agree with TRBD1. The trim removed 1 base at V and 8 bases at J, leaving 11 bases unmatched. The CDR3 length is 16 residues. Germline CDR1 LGHNA, CDR2 YNFKEQ. CDR3: CASSQVGDSAGYEQFF. The CDR3 DNA reads as TGTGCCAGCAGCCAAGTGGGGGACAGCGCCGGGTATGAGCAGTTCTTC.

The genes are TRBV9 and TRBJ2-5, with D possibly being TRBD1 or TRBD2 (5 bases each). Germline lookup yields CDR1 SGDLS and CDR2 YYNGEE. Trimming removed 3 bases at V and 1 base at J, with 16 bases between. The CDR3 is made up of 16 amino acids. This CDR3 is CASSARGGNSQETQYF. Here the CDR3 DNA reads TGTGCCAGCAGCGCGAGGGGTGGCAATAGCCAAGAGACCCAGTACTTC.

This clone was counted a few times. The chain joins TRBV7-9 to TRBJ2-7, with D perhaps TRBD1 or TRBD2 (5 bases each). Germline-derived CDR1 and CDR2 are SEHNR and FQNEAQ (reference sequence). The V end lost 1 base, the J end lost 1 base, and 11 bases lay between the germline ends. This CDR3 spans 15 amino acids. The CDR3 DNA sequence: TGTGCCAGCAGCTTAGTCGGGGCTGGGTCCTACGAGCAGTACTTC. This translates into CASSLVGAGSYEQYF.

The chain combines TRBV19 with TRBJ2-7; D gene unclear. The CDR3 covers 15 residues. The V end lost 3 bases, the J end lost 6 bases, and 18 bases lay between the germline ends. The V gene's germline CDR1 is LNHDA and CDR2 SQIVND (reference sequence). The CDR3 DNA reads as TGTGCCAGTAGTATTGGTTCCGAGTCCCTTGGCGAGCAGTACTTC. Protein product: CASSIGSESLGEQYF.

The chain combines TRBV6-6 with TRBJ2-3, with D possibly called TRBD1 or TRBD2 (6 bases each). Deletions cut 8 bases from V and 2 bases from J, with 20 bases between. This CDR3 is 16 amino acids long. Germline V gene sequence: CDR1 MNHNY, CDR2 SVGAGI (reference sequence). CDR3: CASLFPGATNTDTQYF. CDR3 sequence (DNA): TGTGCCAGCCTCTTCCCGGGGGCCACCAACACAGATACGCAGTATTTT.

This clone has only a few counts. The V and J genes are TRBV28 and TRBJ2-5; possible D gene TRBD2, 6 bases. The CDR3 has 14 residues. The germline V gene has CDR1 MDHEN and CDR2 SYDVKM. Trimming removed 2 bases from V and 1 base from J, with 8 bases in between. Here the CDR3 DNA reads TGTGCCAGCAGTTTAGGGGGGACCCAAGAGACCCAGTACTTC. Its translation is CASSLGGTQETQYF.

This clone appeared once. The rearrangement uses TRBV27 and TRBJ2-7, with a possible D match to TRBD2 (5 bases). With 2 bases removed from V and 4 bases from J, the gap between germline ends came to 12 bases. This CDR3 region has 14 residues. Germline CDR1 reads MNHEY; CDR2 reads SMNVEV (reference sequence). Here the CDR3 DNA reads TGTGCCAGCAGTTTACAGGACGGGAATTACGAGCAGTACTTC. This translates into CASSLQDGNYEQYF.

J is TRBJ2-7 and V is TRBV2, with 10 bases aligning to TRBD2. The CDR3 runs 15 residues. The V gene's germline CDR1 is SNHLY and CDR2 FYNNEI. Unmatched junction bases numbered 9, after V lost 4 bases and J lost 6 bases. The CDR3 loop reads CASSGLAGALSEQYF. DNA for the CDR3: TGTGCCAGCAGTGGTCTAGCGGGGGCATTGAGCGAGCAGTACTTC. Variable domain in full (rest from reference TRBV2 and TRBJ2-7): EPEVTQTPSHQVTQMGQEVILRCVPISNHLYFYWYRQILGQKVEFLVSFYNNEISEKSEIFDDQFSVERPDGSNFTLKIRSTKLEDSAMYFCASSGLAGALSEQYFGPGTRLTVT.

This chain links TRBV4-1 with TRBJ1-2; no firm D call. Trimming stripped 0 bases from V and 4 bases from J, with 12 bases between. Germline V gene data show CDR1 as MGHRA and CDR2 as YSYEKL. This CDR3 region has 15 residues. The CDR3 DNA reads as TGCGCCAGCAGCCAAGATTTCGCCCAGATCTATGGCTACACCTTC. Translated, it gives CASSQDFAQIYGYTF.

V usage is TRBV6-5 and J usage is TRBJ1-2, with D perhaps matching TRBD1 (6 bases). The CDR3 loop spans 13 amino acids. The V gene's germline CDR1 is MNHEY and CDR2 SVGAGI. With 5 bases removed from V and 5 bases from J, the gap between germline ends came to 12 bases. For the CDR3, the DNA is TGTGCCAGCAGTGGGGGCGCCCCTTATGGCTACACCTTC. Translated, it gives CASSGGAPYGYTF.

This clone was observed once. The rearrangement uses TRBV28 and TRBJ1-2; TRBD1 aligns across 9 bases. With V trimmed by 3 bases and J by 8 bases, 7 bases remained unmatched. Germline CDR1 MDHEN, CDR2 SYDVKM. This CDR3 has 14 residues. The CDR3 region is CASSFPDRGRGYTF. In DNA, the CDR3 is TGTGCCAGCAGTTTCCCGGACAGGGGCCGGGGCTACACCTTC.

V and J are TRBV30 and TRBJ2-2; D gene unclear. Trimming cost V 1 base and J 4 bases, with 4 bases left between them. This CDR3 region has 12 residues. Per germline, CDR1 GTSNPN and CDR2 SVGIG (reference sequence). The CDR3 reads CAWSDSTGELFF. CDR3 bases: TGTGCCTGGAGTGACAGCACCGGGGAGCTGTTTTTT.

This clone has a single count. V gene TRBV9 combines with J gene TRBJ2-6; D might be TRBD2 (5 bases). Trimming pared 3 bases from V and 0 bases from J, leaving 7 bases between. Germline V gene sequence: CDR1 SGDLS, CDR2 YYNGEE. The CDR3 has 15 residues. The CDR3 DNA is TGTGCCAGCAGCGCACGGGGCTCTGGGGCCAACGTCCTGACTTTC. Residues: CASSARGSGANVLTF.

This clone was detected only once. The gene calls are TRBV10-1 and TRBJ2-1, with unresolved D. This CDR3 contains 14 residues. V lost 4 bases and J 3 bases, leaving 10 bases between the germline ends. Germline CDR1 and CDR2: WNHNN and SYGVQD (reference sequence). CDR3 in amino acids: CASSVNRNYNEQFF. The CDR3 nucleotides are TGCGCCAGCAGTGTTAACAGAAACTACAATGAGCAGTTCTTC.

The rearrangement links TRBV7-9 to TRBJ1-5, with unresolved D. With 2 bases removed from V and 6 bases from J, the gap between germline ends came to 17 bases. From germline, CDR1 is SEHNR and CDR2 FQNEAQ (reference sequence). The CDR3 runs to 16 residues. This CDR3 reads CASSLSAVSDGQPQHF. The CDR3 DNA reads as TGTGCCAGCAGCTTAAGCGCGGTGTCTGATGGTCAGCCCCAGCATTTT.

V is TRBV6-5 and J is TRBJ2-2, with 9 nucleotides matching TRBD2. V lost 4 bases and J lost 5; bases outside the gene matches: 8. Germline CDR1 MNHEY, CDR2 SVGAGI. The CDR3 spans 16 residues. CDR3 sequence reads: CASSSLGRGGTGELFF. The CDR3 bases are TGTGCCAGCAGTTCCCTCGGGCGGGGGGGGACCGGGGAGCTGTTTTTT.

The chain uses TRBV2 and TRBJ1-5, with D possibly matching TRBD1 (5 bases). CDR3 length: 16 amino acids. Trimming cost V 4 bases and J 3 bases, with 16 bases left between them. Germline V CDR1 and CDR2: SNHLY, FYNNEI. DNA for the CDR3: TGTGCCAGCAGTGGGGGGGGTTTAGCGTTCAATCAGCCCCAGCATTTT. Its translation: CASSGGGLAFNQPQHF.

This clone was found once. The chain couples TRBV19 to TRBJ1-1; TRBD1 might be the D (5 bases). Looked up from germline, CDR1 is LNHDA and CDR2 is SQIVND (reference sequence). Deletions cut 3 bases from V and 8 bases from J, with 16 bases between. The CDR3 runs 14 residues. The CDR3 reads CASSIYTPGGEAFF. The DNA of the CDR3 is TGTGCCAGTAGTATCTACACACCGGGGGGAGAAGCTTTCTTT.

This clone is a singleton in its sample. The J gene is TRBJ1-4, the V gene TRBV5-1; 7 positions agree with TRBD1. CDR3 size: 17 residues. Germline values: CDR1 SGHRS, CDR2 YFSETQ. The V and J ends lost 0 bases and 0 bases, in that order; junction bases with no gene match: 5. CDR3 loop: CASSLGDRLATNEKLFF. CDR3 DNA sequence: TGCGCCAGCAGCTTGGGGGACAGACTTGCAACTAATGAAAAACTGTTTTTT.

The chain couples TRBV5-1 to TRBJ2-7; D remains unclear. The CDR3 is made up of 16 amino acids. Germline CDR1 SGHRS, CDR2 YFSETQ. Between the trimmed V and J ends, which lost 0 bases and 4 bases, there was a span of 17 bases. The CDR3: CASSLAYSRNVYEQYF. The CDR3, as DNA: TGCGCCAGCAGCTTGGCGTACTCGCGTAATGTTTACGAGCAGTACTTC.

The chain carries TRBV11-2 and TRBJ1-1; D not resolved. The CDR3 length is 13 residues. Trimming removed 0 bases from V and 9 bases from J, with 11 bases in between. Germline V gene sequence: CDR1 SGHAT, CDR2 FQNNGV. This CDR3 reads CASSLDTTPKAFF. CDR3 nucleotide sequence: TGTGCCAGCAGCTTAGATACAACACCGAAAGCTTTCTTT.

The rearrangement joins TRBV4-3 to TRBJ1-2; TRBD1 matches at 12 bases. Germline values: CDR1 LGHNA, CDR2 YSLEER. The junction had 8 bases not matched to a gene; V was cut back by 1 base and J by 8 bases. The CDR3 consists of 16 residues. The CDR3 reads CASSQAWDRGLWGYTF. The CDR3 coding sequence is TGCGCCAGCAGCCAAGCGTGGGACAGGGGGCTCTGGGGCTACACCTTC.

On this clone: A read error may produce the germline difference seen at one junction end. The CDR3: CASSQSSAAGYEQYF. The CDR3 DNA sequence: TGTGCTAGCAGCCAATCTAGCGCGGCTGGCTACGAGCAGTACTTC. The V and J genes are TRBV7-7 and TRBJ2-7; maybe TRBD2 (6 bases). Germline CDR1 reads SSHAT; CDR2 reads FNYEAQ (reference sequence). The CDR3 is 15 residues long.

This chain joins TRBV7-6 and TRBJ2-2; no firm D call. This CDR3 is built from 12 residues. CDR1 and CDR2 from the germline V gene are SGHVS and FNYEAQ. The ends were cut back, 5 bases at V and 3 bases at J, with 4 bases in the middle. The CDR3 nucleotides are TGTGCCAGCAGCAGGGACACCGGGGAGCTGTTTTTT. Translation gives CASSRDTGELFF. The complete variable domain, with remaining parts taken from reference TRBV7-6 and TRBJ2-2, reads GAGVSQSPRYKVTKRGQDVALRCDPISGHVSLYWYRQALGQGPEFLTYFNYEAQQDKSGLPNDRFSAERPEGSISTLTIQRTEQRDSAMYRCASSRDTGELFFGEGSRLTVL.